The clone carrying this T cell receptor beta chain was counted at least ten times. These data come from a study of T cell repertoires in cytomegalovirus infection. TCRdb processed the reads anew with MiXCR; each CDR3 protein has one entry. The sample holds some 440,000 distinct CDR3 sequences, approximately 33% seen once. J lost 6 bases, V lost 10 bases, and 12 bases had no gene match. Germline assignment: CDR1 MNHEY and CDR2 SVGEGT. This CDR3 contains 15 residues. The sequenced sample was PBMCs. The receptor's source is a human donor in good health (CMV status not recorded). Some clones in this sample may be carry-over from other donors' samples. The chain recombines TRBV6-2 or TRBV6-3 with TRBJ1-1; 12 bases match TRBD1. Here the CDR3 DNA reads TGTGCCACCACTAGAGGGACAGGGGGCATGGCTGAAGCTTTCTTT. This codes for CATTRGTGGMAEAFF.